A selection of T cell receptor beta chains follows, all from one sample in a study of identifying expanded T cells in peripheral blood. Profiled with immunoSEQ multiplex PCR; TCRdb holds only in-frame clones, not every one. The table lists 100,000 or so clones, around 89% of them singletons, with roughly 17% in the top ten. The sequencing sample was made of blood. These receptors all come from a person aged 18 to 75 in good health. The conserved cysteine and the conserved F or W are not part of the CDR3 here. The size field is filled for only some rows; it gives once, few, many or a size class.

j_call,clone_size,v_call,cdr3_aa
TRBJ2-7,NA,TRBV27,ASSPRGGRYEQY
TRBJ1-3,NA,TRBV4-2,ASSYQTGGSSGNTIY
TRBJ1-2,NA,TRBV6-5,ASSYAQAPYGYT
TRBJ2-3,NA,TRBV5-1,ASSSVGLTGTDTQY
TRBJ2-1,NA,TRBV4-3,ASSQDLGGAGNEQF
TRBJ2-5,once,TRBV5-1,ASSLRGSKGETQY
TRBJ2-1,NA,TRBV5-1,ASRIVNNEQF
TRBJ2-7,NA,TRBV7-9,ASSFQGYEQY
TRBJ2-5,NA,TRBV5-1,ASIPRGTGQETQY
TRBJ2-5,NA,TRBV11-2,ASSGGETQY
TRBJ1-4,NA,TRBV27,ASPGANEKLF
TRBJ2-5,NA,TRBV4-3,ASSQDIGGAEQETQY
TRBJ1-4,NA,TRBV5-6,ASSFGGTEKLF
TRBJ2-7,NA,TRBV7-2,ASSPAGLAGVVHEQY
TRBJ1-2,once,TRBV7-2,ASSPRTDYYGYT
TRBJ1-5,NA,TRBV7-5,ARSLGRGPKASNQPQH
TRBJ2-2,NA,TRBV27,ASRSYRGQGTGELF
TRBJ2-5,NA,TRBV10-3,AIRTGLPQETQY
TRBJ2-1,NA,TRBV6-5,ASSPGDEQF
TRBJ2-3,NA,TRBV27,ARGQALTDTQY
TRBJ2-7,once,TRBV6-1,ASNTKGEQY
TRBJ1-2,NA,TRBV2,ASSRPLQSPGQGADGYT
TRBJ2-3,NA,TRBV19,ASSPGGAVDTQY
TRBJ1-4,NA,TRBV5-4,ASSRQGAVEKLF
TRBJ2-3,NA,TRBV6-5,ASSYSSGGATDTQY
TRBJ2-3,NA,TRBV5-4,ASSSVTAPDTQY
TRBJ2-7,NA,TRBV19,ASSRTGQEQY
TRBJ2-5,NA,TRBV5-4,ASSPLGRGLETQY
TRBJ2-3,NA,TRBV9,ASSTGTVSIDTQY
TRBJ2-3,NA,TRBV25-1,ASSDPEADSFTDTQY
TRBJ2-3,NA,TRBV4-3,ASSHESSGGMGDTQY
TRBJ2-6,NA,TRBV15,ATSSPHSSGANVLT
TRBJ2-5,NA,TRBV5-1,ASSREPGSGETQY
TRBJ2-1,once,TRBV7-6,ASSLAHSGDEQF
TRBJ2-7,NA,TRBV6-1,ASITPGLAYEQY
TRBJ1-2,NA,TRBV6-5,ASSYIRGSVNYGYT
TRBJ1-4,NA,TRBV5-1,ASSFGGYATNEKLF
TRBJ2-3,NA,TRBV13,ASTATTDTQY
TRBJ2-7,NA,TRBV19,ASRPLAGGSYEQY
TRBJ1-1,NA,TRBV28,ASSPPPQESQKGAF
TRBJ1-2,NA,TRBV7-8,ASSLGGYNYGYT